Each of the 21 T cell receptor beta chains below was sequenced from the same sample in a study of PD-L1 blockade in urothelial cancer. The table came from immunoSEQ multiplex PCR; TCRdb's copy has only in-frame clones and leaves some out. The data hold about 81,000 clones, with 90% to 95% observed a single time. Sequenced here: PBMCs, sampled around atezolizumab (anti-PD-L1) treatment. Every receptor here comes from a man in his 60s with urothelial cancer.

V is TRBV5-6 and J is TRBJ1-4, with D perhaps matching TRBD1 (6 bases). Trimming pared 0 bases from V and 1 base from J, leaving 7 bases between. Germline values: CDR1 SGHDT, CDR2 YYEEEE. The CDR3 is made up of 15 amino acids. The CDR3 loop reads CASSLDRVTNEKLFF. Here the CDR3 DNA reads TGTGCCAGCAGCTTGGACAGGGTAACTAATGAAAAACTGTTTTTT.

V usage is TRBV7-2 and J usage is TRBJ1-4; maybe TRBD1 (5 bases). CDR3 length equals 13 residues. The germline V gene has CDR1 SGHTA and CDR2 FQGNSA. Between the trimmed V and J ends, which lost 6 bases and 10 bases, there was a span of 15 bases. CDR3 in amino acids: CASSQGEGRKLFF. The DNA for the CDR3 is TGTGCCAGCAGTCAAGGGGAGGGCCGAAAACTGTTTTTT. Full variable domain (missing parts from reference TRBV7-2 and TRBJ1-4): GAGVSQSPSNKVTEKGKDVELRCDPISGHTALYWYRQSLGQGLEFLIYFQGNSAPDKSGLPSDRFSAERTGGSVSTLTIQRTQQEDSAVYLCASSQGEGRKLFFGSGTQLSVL.

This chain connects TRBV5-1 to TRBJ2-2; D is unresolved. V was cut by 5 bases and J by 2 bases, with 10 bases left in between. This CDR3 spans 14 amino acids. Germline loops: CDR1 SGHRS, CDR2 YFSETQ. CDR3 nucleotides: TGCGCCAGCAGTCCAGGATCAAACACCGGGGAGCTGTTTTTT. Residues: CASSPGSNTGELFF.

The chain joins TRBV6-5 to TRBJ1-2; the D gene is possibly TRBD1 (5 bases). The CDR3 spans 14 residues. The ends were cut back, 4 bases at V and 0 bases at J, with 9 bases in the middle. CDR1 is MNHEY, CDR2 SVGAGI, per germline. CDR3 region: CASSFKGTNYGYTF. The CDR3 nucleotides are TGTGCCAGCAGTTTTAAGGGGACTAACTATGGCTACACCTTC.

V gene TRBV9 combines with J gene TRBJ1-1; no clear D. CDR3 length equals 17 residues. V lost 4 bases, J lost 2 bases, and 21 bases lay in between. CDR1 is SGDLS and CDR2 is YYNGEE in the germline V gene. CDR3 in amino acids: CASSHTSPSTGNTEAFF. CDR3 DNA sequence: TGTGCCAGCAGCCACACCTCCCCCTCAACGGGAAACACTGAAGCTTTCTTT.

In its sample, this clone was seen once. In DNA form, the CDR3 reads TGTGCCATCAGTGAGGGGAAGGGGTCCTACGAGCAGTACTTC. It specifies CAISEGKGSYEQYF. The chain recombines TRBV10-3 with TRBJ2-7, with a possible D match to TRBD1 (5 bases). Germline V gives CDR1 ENHRY, CDR2 SYGVKD. Trimming removed 2 bases from V and 1 base from J, with 9 bases in between. CDR3 length: 14 residues.

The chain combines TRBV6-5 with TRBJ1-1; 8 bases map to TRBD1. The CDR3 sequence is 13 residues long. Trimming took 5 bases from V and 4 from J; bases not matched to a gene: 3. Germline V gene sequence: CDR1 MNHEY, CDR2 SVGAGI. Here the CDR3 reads CASSGTGGTEAFF. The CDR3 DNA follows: TGTGCCAGCAGTGGTACAGGGGGCACTGAAGCTTTCTTT.

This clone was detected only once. This CDR3 is CASSLVGDEAFF. CDR3 DNA: TGTGCCAGCAGCTTGGTCGGGGATGAAGCTTTCTTT. This chain connects TRBV5-5 to TRBJ1-1; D is unresolved. V dropped 0 bases and J dropped 7 bases, with 7 bases sitting between them. The CDR3 contains 12 residues. Per the germline V gene, CDR1 is SGHKS and CDR2 is YYEKEE (reference sequence).

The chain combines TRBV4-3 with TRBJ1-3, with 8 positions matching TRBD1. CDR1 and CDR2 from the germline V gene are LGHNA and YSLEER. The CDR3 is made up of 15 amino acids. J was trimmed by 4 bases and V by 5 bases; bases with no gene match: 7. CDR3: CASSEQTGAGNTIYF. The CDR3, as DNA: TGCGCCAGCAGCGAACAGACAGGGGCGGGAAACACCATATATTTT.

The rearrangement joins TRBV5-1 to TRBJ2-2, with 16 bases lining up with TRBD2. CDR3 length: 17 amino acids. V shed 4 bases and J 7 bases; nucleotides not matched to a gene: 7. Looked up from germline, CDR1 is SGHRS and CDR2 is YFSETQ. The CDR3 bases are TGCGCCAGCAGCGCCGGGACTAGCGGGGGGGCCATCGGGGAGCTGTTTTTT. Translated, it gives CASSAGTSGGAIGELFF.

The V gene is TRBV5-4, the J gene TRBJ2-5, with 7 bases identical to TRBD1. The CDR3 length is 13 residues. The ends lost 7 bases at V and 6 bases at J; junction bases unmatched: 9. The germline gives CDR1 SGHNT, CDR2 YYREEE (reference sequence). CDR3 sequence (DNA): TGTGCCAGCGGTATAACAGGGGAACAGACCCAGTACTTC. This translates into CASGITGEQTQYF.

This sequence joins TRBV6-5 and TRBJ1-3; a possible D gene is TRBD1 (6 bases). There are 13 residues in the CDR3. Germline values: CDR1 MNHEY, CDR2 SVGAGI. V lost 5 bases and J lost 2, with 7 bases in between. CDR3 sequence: CASSAGAGNTIYF. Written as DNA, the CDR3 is TGTGCCAGCAGTGCAGGGGCTGGAAACACCATATATTTT.

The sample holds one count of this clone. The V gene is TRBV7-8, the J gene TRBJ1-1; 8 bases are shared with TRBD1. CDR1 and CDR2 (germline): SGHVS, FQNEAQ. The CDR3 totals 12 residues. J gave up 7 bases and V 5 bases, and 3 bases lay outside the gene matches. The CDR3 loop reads CASSPDRGEAFF. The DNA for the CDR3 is TGTGCCAGCAGCCCAGACAGGGGTGAAGCTTTCTTT.

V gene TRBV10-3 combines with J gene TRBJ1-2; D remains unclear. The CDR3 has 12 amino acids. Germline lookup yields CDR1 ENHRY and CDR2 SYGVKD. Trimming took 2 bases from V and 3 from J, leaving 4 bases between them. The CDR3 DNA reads TGTGCCATCAGTGAGGCAGACTATGGCTACACCTTC. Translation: CAISEADYGYTF.

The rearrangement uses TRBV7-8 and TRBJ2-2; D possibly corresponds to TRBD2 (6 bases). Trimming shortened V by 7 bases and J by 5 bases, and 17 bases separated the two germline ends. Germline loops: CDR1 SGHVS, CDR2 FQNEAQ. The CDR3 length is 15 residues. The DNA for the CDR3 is TGTGCCAGCACCAGACCCAGGGCGGGAACCGGGGAGCTGTTTTTT. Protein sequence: CASTRPRAGTGELFF.

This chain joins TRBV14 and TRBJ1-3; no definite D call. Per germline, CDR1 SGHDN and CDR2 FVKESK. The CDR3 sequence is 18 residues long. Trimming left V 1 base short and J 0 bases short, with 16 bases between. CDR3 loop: CASSQVTPTGASGNTIYF. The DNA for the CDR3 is TGTGCCAGCAGCCAAGTTACCCCGACGGGAGCCTCTGGAAACACCATATATTTT.

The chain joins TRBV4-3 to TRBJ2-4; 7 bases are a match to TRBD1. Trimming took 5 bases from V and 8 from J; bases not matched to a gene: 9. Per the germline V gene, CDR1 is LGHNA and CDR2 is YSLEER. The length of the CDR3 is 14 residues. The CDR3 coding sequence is TGCGCCAGCAGCGGACAGGTACAAGGTGACATTCAGTACTTC. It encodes CASSGQVQGDIQYF.

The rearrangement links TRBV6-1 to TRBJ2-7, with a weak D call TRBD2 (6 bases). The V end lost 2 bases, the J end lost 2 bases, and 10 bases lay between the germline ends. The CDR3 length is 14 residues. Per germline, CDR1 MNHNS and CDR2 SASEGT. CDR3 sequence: CASSELGLPYEQYF. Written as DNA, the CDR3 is TGTGCCAGCAGTGAACTAGGACTACCCTACGAGCAGTACTTC.

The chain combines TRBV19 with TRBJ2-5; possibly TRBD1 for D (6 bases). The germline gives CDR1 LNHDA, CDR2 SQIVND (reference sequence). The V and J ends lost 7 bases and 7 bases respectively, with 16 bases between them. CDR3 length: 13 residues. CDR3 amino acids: CASKPSGAGTQYF. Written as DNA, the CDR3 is TGTGCCAGTAAACCCTCAGGGGCAGGGACCCAGTACTTC. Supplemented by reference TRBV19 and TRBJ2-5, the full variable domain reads DGGITQSPKYLFRKEGQNVTLSCEQNLNHDAMYWYRQDPGQGLRLIYYSQIVNDFQKGDIAEGYSVSREKKESFPLTVTSAQKNPTAFYLCASKPSGAGTQYFGPGTRLLVL.

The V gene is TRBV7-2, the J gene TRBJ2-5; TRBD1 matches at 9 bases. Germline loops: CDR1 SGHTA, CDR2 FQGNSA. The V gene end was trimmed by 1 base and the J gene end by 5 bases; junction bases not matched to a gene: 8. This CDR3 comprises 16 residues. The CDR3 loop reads CASSLVPDRGRETQYF. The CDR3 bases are TGTGCCAGCAGCTTAGTACCGGACAGGGGTCGGGAGACCCAGTACTTC. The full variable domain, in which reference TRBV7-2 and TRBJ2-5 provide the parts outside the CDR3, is GAGVSQSPSNKVTEKGKDVELRCDPISGHTALYWYRQSLGQGLEFLIYFQGNSAPDKSGLPSDRFSAERTGGSVSTLTIQRTQQEDSAVYLCASSLVPDRGRETQYFGPGTRLLVL.

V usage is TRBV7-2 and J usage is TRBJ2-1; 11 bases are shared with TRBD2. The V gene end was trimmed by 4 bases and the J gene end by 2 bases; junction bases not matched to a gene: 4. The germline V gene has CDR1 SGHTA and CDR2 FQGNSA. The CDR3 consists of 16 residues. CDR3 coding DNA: TGTGCCAGCAGCTCACCGGGACTAGCGGCCTACAATGAGCAGTTCTTC. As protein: CASSSPGLAAYNEQFF.